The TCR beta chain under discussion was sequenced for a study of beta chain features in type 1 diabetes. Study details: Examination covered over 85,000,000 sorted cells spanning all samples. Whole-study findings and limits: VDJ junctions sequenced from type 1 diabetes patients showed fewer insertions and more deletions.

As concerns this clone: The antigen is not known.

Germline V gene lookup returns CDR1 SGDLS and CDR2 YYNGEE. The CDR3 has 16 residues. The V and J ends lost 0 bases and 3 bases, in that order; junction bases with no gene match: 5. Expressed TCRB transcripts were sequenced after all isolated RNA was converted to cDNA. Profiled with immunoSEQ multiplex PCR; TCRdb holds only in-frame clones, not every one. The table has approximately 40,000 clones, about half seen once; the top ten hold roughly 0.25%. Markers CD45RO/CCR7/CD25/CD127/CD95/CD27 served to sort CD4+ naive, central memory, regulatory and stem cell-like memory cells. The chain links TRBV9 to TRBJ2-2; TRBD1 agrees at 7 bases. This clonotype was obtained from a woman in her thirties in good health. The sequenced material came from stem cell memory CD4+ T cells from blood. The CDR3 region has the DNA TGTGCCAGCAGCGTAGTTAGGACAGGTTACACCGGGGAGCTGTTTTTT. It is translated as CASSVVRTGYTGELFF.